Listed below are T cell receptor beta chains from one sample, sequenced in a study of neurological immune-mediated disorders. MiXCR, applied by TCRdb to the 5' RACE reads, yields one record per CDR3 protein. The sample carries about 53,000 distinct CDR3 sequences, roughly 10% recorded once. What was sequenced was PBMCs. The receptors stem from a woman aged 40-49 years in good health. Each CDR3 is given with its conserved first and last residue. Not all rows give a size; the values are once, few, many and, for expanded clones, a class.

TRBV5-1	TRBJ2-1	many	CASSLDRGTSINEQFF
TRBV20-1	TRBJ2-3	-	CSAREGGREDTQYF
TRBV4-3	TRBJ2-5	many	CASSLGLGRKETQYF
TRBV20-1	TRBJ2-5	few	CSASHRRGGRETQYF
TRBV6-4	TRBJ1-4	many	CASSLDINEKLFF
TRBV5-1	TRBJ2-2	many	CASSFGTSNTGELFF
TRBV12-3/TRBV12-4	TRBJ1-2	many	CASSLAYRGPFGYTF
TRBV5-1	TRBJ2-7	many	CASSCRTRWTGEEKQYF
TRBV7-8	TRBJ1-2	many	CASSLTGRGKGYTF
TRBV13	TRBJ2-5	few	CASGPSTQETQYF
TRBV6-9	TRBJ1-5	many	CASPGGRQPQHF
TRBV7-7	TRBJ2-1	many	CASSLGGTRNNEQFF
TRBV20-1	TRBJ2-7	many	CSARDYPSYEQYF
TRBV4-3	TRBJ2-1	many	CASSQGLAGIDNEQFF
TRBV6-2/TRBV6-3	TRBJ2-1	many	CASSPMPGLVSEQFF
TRBV24-1	TRBJ1-1	few	CATSRRQPAAFF
TRBV12-3/TRBV12-4	TRBJ1-4	many	CASTRTGLSEKLFF
TRBV7-8	TRBJ1-4	many	CASSPGSDEKLFF
TRBV7-2	TRBJ2-5	-	CASSPRRGGETQYF
TRBV27	TRBJ1-5	many	CASSPLRTALIYSNQPQHF
TRBV28	TRBJ1-5	many	CASSLNLGRQGNQPQHF
TRBV9	TRBJ2-3	many	CASSVVQTGTDTQYF
TRBV7-2	TRBJ1-2	many	CASSLVGASYGYTF
TRBV7-3	TRBJ2-1	many	CASSSQGNEQFF
TRBV7-8	TRBJ2-7	many	CASSPGTVPYEQYF
TRBV15	TRBJ1-5	many	CATSAQGQGAQPQHF
TRBV20-1	TRBJ2-3	-	CSARGTGTFKDTQYF
TRBV7-3	TRBJ2-1	many	CASSQKDRALAGDNEQFF
TRBV3-1	TRBJ1-2	many	CASSQDLGQGRSYGYTF
TRBV20-1	TRBJ1-4	many	CSARVPRRVDEKLFF
TRBV7-2	TRBJ2-3	many	CASGLAGGGADTQYF
TRBV29-1	TRBJ1-1	many	CSVEGGQVMNTEAFF
TRBV7-2	TRBJ1-5	-	CVSSTRQGQPQHF
TRBV3-1	TRBJ1-5	-	CASSLGVEQPQHF
TRBV20-1	TRBJ2-1	many	CSARDPPLANEQFF
TRBV5-1	TRBJ1-1	few	CASSLSGGNGKAFF
TRBV25-1	TRBJ2-1	-	CASRDETRDNEQFF
TRBV29-1	TRBJ2-1	many	CSVAYPYNEQFF
TRBV12-3/TRBV12-4	TRBJ2-2	-	CASRLDHRGWELFF
TRBV12-3/TRBV12-4	TRBJ1-2	many	CASSYGGPRGYGYTF
TRBV5-1	TRBJ1-2	many	CASSLSGSGYTF